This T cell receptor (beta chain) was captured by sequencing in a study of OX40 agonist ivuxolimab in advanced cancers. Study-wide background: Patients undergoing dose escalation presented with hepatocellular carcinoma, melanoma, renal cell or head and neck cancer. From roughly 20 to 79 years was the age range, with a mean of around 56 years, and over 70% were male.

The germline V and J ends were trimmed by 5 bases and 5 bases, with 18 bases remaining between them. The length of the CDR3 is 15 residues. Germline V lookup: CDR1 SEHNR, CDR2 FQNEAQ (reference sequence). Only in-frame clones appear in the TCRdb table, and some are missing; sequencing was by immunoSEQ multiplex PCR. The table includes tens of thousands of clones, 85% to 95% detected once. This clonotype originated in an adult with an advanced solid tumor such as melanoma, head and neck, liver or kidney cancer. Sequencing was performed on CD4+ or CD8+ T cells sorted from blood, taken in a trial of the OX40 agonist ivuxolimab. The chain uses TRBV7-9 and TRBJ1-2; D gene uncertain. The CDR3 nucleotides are TGTGCCAGCAGCCCACCCCAGGAGGTTCCGTATGGCTACACCTTC. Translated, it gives CASSPPQEVPYGYTF.